What follows are 22 T cell receptor beta chains derived from one specimen sequenced in a study of cytomegalovirus exposure and HLA in healthy donors. The PCR contained 60 Vbeta and 13 Jbeta primers. Using immunoSEQ multiplex PCR, the repertoire was profiled, and TCRdb retains in-frame clones only, with some absent. Of 95,000 to 100,000 clones listed, more than 80% are singletons. The sample consisted of PBMCs. These receptors all stem from a man younger than 45 in good health and CMV-seronegative.

The chain uses TRBV11-3 and TRBJ1-1, with a tentative D call TRBD1 (6 bases). The germline V gene has CDR1 SGHNT and CDR2 YENEEA. CDR3 length: 13 amino acids. Between the trimmed V and J ends, which lost 6 bases and 2 bases, there was a span of 10 bases. The CDR3, as DNA: TGTGCCAGCAGTTCCAGGGGAAACACTGAAGCTTTCTTT. Encoded protein: CASSSRGNTEAFF.

The chain couples TRBV19 to TRBJ2-1, with D unresolved. The CDR3 length is 11 residues. The V gene lost 4 bases and the J gene lost 7 bases, with 5 bases spanning the gap. From germline, CDR1 is LNHDA and CDR2 SQIVND (reference sequence). Written as DNA, the CDR3 is TGTGCCAGTAGTAAAGCTAATGAGCAGTTCTTC. As protein: CASSKANEQFF.

This clone was found once. This chain connects TRBV27 to TRBJ1-3; TRBD1 might be the D (6 bases). The CDR3 has 13 residues. Between the trimmed V and J ends, which lost 5 bases and 4 bases, there was a span of 9 bases. Germline CDR1 MNHEY, CDR2 SMNVEV (reference sequence). The CDR3 sequence: CASSRTVGNTIYF. The CDR3 DNA reads TGTGCCAGCAGTCGGACAGTCGGAAACACCATATATTTT.

V and J are TRBV9 and TRBJ2-7, with TRBD1 as a possible D gene (6 bases). The germline V gene has CDR1 SGDLS and CDR2 YYNGEE. The V gene lost 0 bases and the J gene lost 3 bases, with 10 bases spanning the gap. The CDR3 runs 14 residues. The CDR3 DNA reads TGTGCCAGCAGCGTAGGGGACACCTACTACGAGCAGTACTTC. Encoded protein: CASSVGDTYYEQYF.

The chain has TRBV30 and TRBJ2-6, with 9 bases matching TRBD1. CDR1 is GTSNPN, CDR2 SVGIG, per germline (reference sequence). There are 17 residues in the CDR3. With V trimmed by 0 bases and J by 0 bases, 3 bases remained unmatched. The chain's CDR3 is CAWSVDRGSSGANVLTF. Written as DNA, the CDR3 is TGTGCCTGGAGTGTAGACAGGGGGAGCTCTGGGGCCAACGTCCTGACTTTC.

This chain links TRBV10-3 with TRBJ1-1; D gene unclear. V was cut by 4 bases and J by 1 base, with 7 bases left in between. Germline CDR1 and CDR2: ENHRY and SYGVKD. This CDR3 is built from 13 residues. The CDR3 nucleotides are TGTGCCATCAGTGCCACCGGGAACACTGAAGCTTTCTTT. This translates into CAISATGNTEAFF.

The chain uses TRBV7-2 and TRBJ2-3; TRBD2 is a possible D gene (6 bases). Germline CDR1 SGHTA, CDR2 FQGNSA. The V end lost 3 bases, the J end lost 5 bases, and 21 bases lay between the germline ends. The CDR3 contains 17 residues. Here the CDR3 reads CASSLYGPLGGIDTQYF. The CDR3 bases are TGTGCCAGCAGCTTGTACGGCCCTTTAGGAGGGATAGATACGCAGTATTTT.

The rearrangement links TRBV27 to TRBJ2-7; D is perhaps TRBD2 (5 bases). Trimming stripped 6 bases from V and 2 bases from J, with 11 bases between. Germline CDR1 reads MNHEY; CDR2 reads SMNVEV (reference sequence). The length of the CDR3 is 13 residues. The CDR3 DNA is TGTGCCAGCAGCCCAACTAGGCCCTACGAGCAGTACTTC. The encoded protein is CASSPTRPYEQYF.

The chain is built from TRBV7-9 and TRBJ2-1; 9 bases are a match to TRBD2. Losses at the gene ends were 5 bases for V and 7 bases for J; bases not matched to a gene: 9. The CDR3 consists of 15 residues. Germline CDR1 and CDR2: SEHNR and FQNEAQ (reference sequence). Here the CDR3 reads CASSLLAGVVNEQFF. DNA for the CDR3: TGTGCCAGCAGCCTGTTAGCGGGAGTTGTAAATGAGCAGTTCTTC.

The chain combines TRBV19 with TRBJ1-1, with D unclear. The germline V and J ends were trimmed by 5 bases and 4 bases, with 11 bases remaining between them. Per the germline V gene, CDR1 is LNHDA and CDR2 is SQIVND (reference sequence). The CDR3 runs to 13 residues. CDR3 sequence: CASSFEVSTEAFF. CDR3 bases: TGTGCCAGTAGTTTCGAGGTCAGCACTGAAGCTTTCTTT.

The chain joins TRBV4-2 to TRBJ2-1; 8 nucleotides agree with TRBD2. The CDR3 spans 14 residues. Germline lookup yields CDR1 LGHNA and CDR2 YNFKEQ. The V and J ends lost 4 bases and 7 bases, in that order; junction bases with no gene match: 6. CDR3 in DNA: TGTGCCAGCAGCCCGTGGCGGGAGGAGAATGAGCAGTTCTTC. Translation gives CASSPWREENEQFF.

This clone was seen a handful of times. V gene TRBV6-5 combines with J gene TRBJ1-4; 12 bases map to TRBD1. V gave up 7 bases and J gave up 8 bases; unmatched junction bases: 8. Germline values: CDR1 MNHEY, CDR2 SVGAGI. The CDR3 spans 15 residues. Here the CDR3 reads CASMIGTGGVEKLFF. The CDR3 DNA follows: TGTGCCAGCATGATAGGGACAGGGGGCGTGGAAAAACTGTTTTTT.

V usage is TRBV15 and J usage is TRBJ2-2; D call uncertain. Trimming shortened V by 6 bases and J by 4 bases, and 9 bases separated the two germline ends. Germline V gene lookup returns CDR1 LNHNV and CDR2 YYDKDF (reference sequence). The CDR3 extends over 13 amino acids. The CDR3 sequence: CATSQIRTGELFF. Here the CDR3 DNA reads TGTGCCACCAGTCAGATTCGCACCGGGGAGCTGTTTTTT.

The chain is built from TRBV21-1 and TRBJ2-7; TRBD2, as called in the table, went unchecked against the DNA. TRBV21-1 is described as a pseudogene. The CDR3 loop spans 15 amino acids. The CDR3 region is CASSKGEAAGREQYF. The CDR3, as DNA: TGTGCCAGCAGCAAGGGGGAGGCGGCGGGACGCGAGCAGTACTTC.

This clone was counted a few times. CDR3 in amino acids: CASSPTTTSRGTQYF. CDR3 sequence (DNA): TGTGCCAGCAGCCCCACCACGACTAGCCGGGGGACCCAGTACTTC. V usage is TRBV7-3 and J usage is TRBJ2-5, with 7 bases that match TRBD2. CDR3 size: 15 residues. The junction had 13 bases not matched to a gene; V was cut back by 5 bases and J by 7 bases. CDR1 and CDR2 from the germline V gene are SGHTA and FQGTGA. Supplemented by reference TRBV7-3 and TRBJ2-5, the full variable domain reads GAGVSQTPSNKVTEKGKYVELRCDPISGHTALYWYRQSLGQGPEFLIYFQGTGAADDSGLPNDRFFAVRPEGSVSTLKIQRTERGDSAVYLCASSPTTTSRGTQYFGPGTRLLVL.

V gene TRBV13 combines with J gene TRBJ1-1; D is unclear. Trimming took 0 bases from V and 2 from J, leaving 7 bases between them. Germline values: CDR1 PRHDT, CDR2 FYEKMQ (reference sequence). The CDR3 is 14 amino acids. In DNA form, the CDR3 reads TGTGCCAGCAGCTTAGGACGTAGAAACACTGAAGCTTTCTTT. Translation gives CASSLGRRNTEAFF.

The gene calls are TRBV5-1 and TRBJ1-4; D might be TRBD1 (5 bases). There are 14 residues in the CDR3. Germline CDR1 is SGHRS and CDR2 is YFSETQ. V gave up 1 base and J gave up 10 bases, with 14 bases separating them. CDR3 loop: CASSLQAGGGKLFF. The CDR3 DNA follows: TGCGCCAGCAGCTTGCAAGCCGGCGGGGGAAAACTGTTTTTT.

The chain couples TRBV9 to TRBJ1-1; no clear D gene. Trimming removed 0 bases from V and 0 bases from J, with 12 bases in between. This CDR3 has 16 amino acids. The germline V gene encodes CDR1 SGDLS and CDR2 YYNGEE. CDR3 coding DNA: TGTGCCAGCAGCGTAGAGGAGAGTCCCCTGAACACTGAAGCTTTCTTT. Translated, it gives CASSVEESPLNTEAFF.

This clone was counted between two and nine times. The V call is TRBV5-1, the J call TRBJ2-5, with D possibly matching TRBD1 (7 bases). Germline CDR1 is SGHRS and CDR2 is YFSETQ. Trimming cost V 0 bases and J 4 bases, with 10 bases left between them. The CDR3 is 14 residues long. The CDR3 is CASSLDRGGETQYF. Here the CDR3 DNA reads TGCGCCAGCAGCTTGGACAGGGGAGGAGAGACCCAGTACTTC.

J is TRBJ2-3 and V is TRBV11-1, with 9 bases fitting TRBD1. J was trimmed by 4 bases and V by 4 bases; bases with no gene match: 12. CDR1 is SGHAT and CDR2 is FQDESV in the germline V gene (reference sequence). The CDR3 consists of 17 residues. Here the CDR3 DNA reads TGTGCCAGCAGCTCCCACGCCTCCGGGACAGGGCCAGATACGCAGTATTTT. Translation gives CASSSHASGTGPDTQYF.

The chain recombines TRBV13 with TRBJ2-2; D might be TRBD2 (5 bases). Trimming removed 0 bases from V and 5 bases from J, with 7 bases in between. Germline V gene data show CDR1 as PRHDT and CDR2 as FYEKMQ (reference sequence). The CDR3 loop spans 14 amino acids. The CDR3 loop is CASSLGGGTGELFF. The CDR3, as DNA: TGTGCCAGCAGCTTAGGTGGCGGGACCGGGGAGCTGTTTTTT.

The chain has TRBV4-2 and TRBJ2-5, with a possible D match to TRBD2 (5 bases). Per germline, CDR1 LGHNA and CDR2 YNFKEQ. This CDR3 has 15 amino acids. Trimming pared 1 base from V and 5 bases from J, leaving 14 bases between. CDR3 sequence reads: CASSQARTLRETQYF. The CDR3 bases are TGTGCCAGCAGCCAAGCGAGGACTCTCCGGGAGACCCAGTACTTC.